Listed here are 18 T cell receptor beta chains from one sample, sequenced in a study of PD-L1 blockade in urothelial cancer (dated by TCRdb to 2015 to 2018). Library preparation was by the immunoSEQ multiplex PCR assay. TCRdb took this table from immuneACCESS and kept in-frame rearrangements with V and J called. Such tables lack part of the clones; where checked against another copy, unresolved V genes explain under half of the gap, and the rest is unexplained. Across this sample there are approximately 46,000 clones, with around nine tenths seen only once. Jointly, the top ten make up roughly 8.2% of the sample. Specimen: PBMCs, collected around atezolizumab (anti-PD-L1) treatment. All receptors derive from a man between 60 and 70 years old with urothelial cancer.

This clone was found once. The chain combines TRBV7-2 with TRBJ1-5; D not resolved. The CDR3 spans 15 residues. CDR1 is SGHTA, CDR2 FQGNSA, per germline. V lost 2 bases, J lost 0 bases, and 8 bases lay in between. CDR3 in amino acids: CASSLLAISNQPQHF. The CDR3 nucleotides read TGTGCCAGCAGCTTATTAGCTATTAGCAATCAGCCCCAGCATTTT. Supplemented by reference TRBV7-2 and TRBJ1-5, the full variable domain reads GAGVSQSPSNKVTEKGKDVELRCDPISGHTALYWYRQSLGQGLEFLIYFQGNSAPDKSGLPSDRFSAERTGGSVSTLTIQRTQQEDSAVYLCASSLLAISNQPQHFGDGTRLSIL.

There are a few counts of this clone. This chain joins TRBV6-5 and TRBJ1-5; the D gene is possibly TRBD1 (6 bases). The CDR3 is 15 residues long. The V gene's germline CDR1 is MNHEY and CDR2 SVGAGI. Trimming left V 2 bases short and J 0 bases short, with 8 bases between. CDR3 residues: CASSYDRYSNQPQHF. The CDR3 bases are TGTGCCAGCAGTTACGACAGGTATAGCAATCAGCCCCAGCATTTT.

This chain links TRBV2 with TRBJ2-7, with TRBD2 matching 8 bases. Trimming cost V 7 bases and J 0 bases; bases outside gene matches: 5. This CDR3 has 14 residues. Germline CDR1 is SNHLY and CDR2 is FYNNEI. Here the CDR3 reads CASMGGGLSYEQYF. In nucleotides, the CDR3 is TGTGCCAGCATGGGCGGGGGGCTCTCCTACGAGCAGTACTTC.

The chain carries TRBV6-1 and TRBJ1-4; TRBD1 aligns across 8 bases. CDR1 and CDR2 (germline): MNHNS, SASEGT. Trimming cost V 4 bases and J 8 bases; bases outside gene matches: 3. There are 13 residues in the CDR3. CDR3 in amino acids: CASSARQGEKLFF. The CDR3 DNA sequence: TGTGCCAGCAGTGCACGACAGGGGGAAAAACTGTTTTTT.

The rearrangement uses TRBV5-1 and TRBJ1-1; tentative D call: TRBD1 (5 bases). The CDR3 length is 17 residues. Trimming pared 0 bases from V and 5 bases from J, leaving 20 bases between. Germline V gene lookup returns CDR1 SGHRS and CDR2 YFSETQ. CDR3 residues: CASSLAFDGAGWTEAFF. In DNA, the CDR3 is TGCGCCAGCAGCTTGGCTTTCGATGGGGCGGGATGGACTGAAGCTTTCTTT.

The chain links TRBV7-9 to TRBJ1-1; D is possibly TRBD1 (6 bases). Germline V gene sequence: CDR1 SEHNR, CDR2 FQNEAQ (reference sequence). V was pared by 5 bases and J by 11 bases, with 15 bases between. The CDR3 extends over 12 amino acids. The chain's CDR3 is CASSDLWGLAFF. The CDR3 region has the DNA TGTGCCAGCAGCGATCTGTGGGGGCTTGCTTTCTTT.

The V gene is TRBV18, the J gene TRBJ1-1; D may be TRBD1 (5 bases). Germline lookup yields CDR1 KGHSH and CDR2 LQKENI. The V end lost 3 bases, the J end lost 1 base, and 9 bases lay between the germline ends. There are 14 residues in the CDR3. Here the CDR3 reads CASSPGATNTEAFF. The CDR3 DNA follows: TGTGCCAGCTCACCTGGGGCAACGAACACTGAAGCTTTCTTT.

The rearrangement uses TRBV19 and TRBJ2-1; D is possibly TRBD1 (5 bases). The CDR3 sequence is 15 residues long. Per the germline V gene, CDR1 is LNHDA and CDR2 is SQIVND (reference sequence). Trimming removed 3 bases from V and 7 bases from J, with 16 bases in between. The CDR3 coding sequence is TGTGCCAGTAGTATTGCTCAAGGGGTGGAGAATGAGCAGTTCTTC. It encodes CASSIAQGVENEQFF.

The gene calls are TRBV7-2 and TRBJ1-5; 7 positions match TRBD1. V was pared by 5 bases and J by 4 bases, with 5 bases of the junction left unmatched. Per the germline V gene, CDR1 is SGHTA and CDR2 is FQGNSA. The length of the CDR3 is 14 residues. Here the CDR3 DNA reads TGTGCCAGCAGCCGACAGGGAGGAAATCAGCCCCAGCATTTT. This codes for CASSRQGGNQPQHF.

The rearrangement joins TRBV7-2 to TRBJ2-3; 7 bases are a match to TRBD1. The trim removed 1 base at V and 6 bases at J, leaving 7 bases unmatched. Germline V gene data show CDR1 as SGHTA and CDR2 as FQGNSA. There are 15 residues in the CDR3. The CDR3 DNA reads as TGTGCCAGCAGCTTAGGGGGACAGCCTTTGGATACGCAGTATTTT. Translated, it gives CASSLGGQPLDTQYF.

The chain links TRBV2 to TRBJ1-2; 9 bases are shared with TRBD1. CDR3 length: 15 amino acids. Per the germline V gene, CDR1 is SNHLY and CDR2 is FYNNEI. V shed 6 bases and J 8 bases; nucleotides not matched to a gene: 13. CDR3 in amino acids: CASRIPRDRAPGYTF. CDR3 in DNA: TGTGCCAGCAGGATACCCCGGGACAGGGCGCCCGGCTACACCTTC.

This chain links TRBV20-1 with TRBJ1-1; TRBD1 is a possible D gene (5 bases). The CDR3 extends over 11 amino acids. V dropped 7 bases and J dropped 1 base, with 7 bases sitting between them. Per germline, CDR1 DFQATT and CDR2 SNEGSKA (reference sequence). The CDR3 DNA is TGCAGTGGGGGGGGGAACACTGAAGCTTTCTTT. Protein product: CSGGGNTEAFF.

The J gene is TRBJ2-7, the V gene TRBV14, with a weak D call TRBD2 (5 bases). V was clipped by 3 bases and J by 6 bases, with 12 bases between them. This CDR3 contains 13 residues. Per the germline V gene, CDR1 is SGHDN and CDR2 is FVKESK. CDR3 sequence: CASSHDPGLEQYF. Here the CDR3 DNA reads TGTGCCAGCAGCCATGACCCCGGACTCGAGCAGTACTTC. The complete variable domain, with remaining parts taken from reference TRBV14 and TRBJ2-7, reads EAGVTQFPSHSVIEKGQTVTLRCDPISGHDNLYWYRRVMGKEIKFLLHFVKESKQDESGMPNNRFLAERTGGTYSTLKVQPAELEDSGVYFCASSHDPGLEQYFGPGTRLTVT.

The chain combines TRBV28 with TRBJ1-2, with D unclear. Deletions cut 2 bases from V and 4 bases from J, with 8 bases between. Per germline, CDR1 MDHEN and CDR2 SYDVKM. This CDR3 is 13 amino acids long. CDR3 sequence: CASSLRESYGYTF. CDR3 DNA sequence: TGTGCCAGCAGTTTACGGGAATCCTATGGCTACACCTTC.

This clone showed up just a few times. The chain is built from TRBV2 and TRBJ2-7; possible D gene TRBD2, 6 bases. V shed 5 bases and J shed 3 bases, with 8 bases lying between them. Germline CDR1 is SNHLY and CDR2 is FYNNEI. There are 12 residues in the CDR3. This CDR3 reads CASSWGDYEQYF. The DNA of the CDR3 is TGTGCCAGCAGTTGGGGGGACTACGAGCAGTACTTC.

The chain recombines TRBV15 with TRBJ1-4, with 8 bases that match TRBD1. The CDR3 has 15 amino acids. Per germline, CDR1 LNHNV and CDR2 YYDKDF (reference sequence). V shed 5 bases, J shed 4 bases, and the junction held 6 bases outside the gene matches. CDR3 sequence (DNA): TGTGCCACCAGCTTACGACAGGGGTATAATGAAAAACTGTTTTTT. It codes for CATSLRQGYNEKLFF.

The rearrangement links TRBV28 to TRBJ1-2, with TRBD1 matching 8 bases. CDR3 length: 14 residues. J gave up 5 bases and V 5 bases, and 7 bases lay outside the gene matches. The germline V gene has CDR1 MDHEN and CDR2 SYDVKM. The CDR3 loop is CASSPGQGRYGYTF. CDR3 DNA: TGTGCCAGCAGTCCCGGACAGGGACGGTATGGCTACACCTTC.

The chain joins TRBV9 to TRBJ2-3; 11 nucleotides match TRBD2. With 4 bases clipped from V and 0 bases from J, the junction kept 7 bases outside the gene matches. This CDR3 is 17 amino acids long. In germline, CDR1 is SGDLS, CDR2 YYNGEE. CDR3 DNA sequence: TGTGCCAGCAGCCACTCTAGCGGGGGGCGGAGCACAGATACGCAGTATTTT. This sequence encodes CASSHSSGGRSTDTQYF.